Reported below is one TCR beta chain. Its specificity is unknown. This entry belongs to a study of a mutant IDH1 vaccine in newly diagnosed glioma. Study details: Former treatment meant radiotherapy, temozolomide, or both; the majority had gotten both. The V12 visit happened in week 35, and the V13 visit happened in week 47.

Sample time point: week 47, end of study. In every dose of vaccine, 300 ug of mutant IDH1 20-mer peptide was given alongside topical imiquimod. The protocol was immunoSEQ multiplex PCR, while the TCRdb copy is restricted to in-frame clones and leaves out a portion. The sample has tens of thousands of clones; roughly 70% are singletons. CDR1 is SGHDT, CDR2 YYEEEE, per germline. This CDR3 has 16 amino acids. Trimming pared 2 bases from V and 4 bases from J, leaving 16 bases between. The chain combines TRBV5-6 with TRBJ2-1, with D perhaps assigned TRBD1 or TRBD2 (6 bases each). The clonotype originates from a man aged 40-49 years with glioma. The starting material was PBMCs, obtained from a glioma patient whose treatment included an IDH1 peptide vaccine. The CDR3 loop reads CASSFLAERGYNEQFF. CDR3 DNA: TGTGCCAGCAGCTTCTTAGCGGAAAGGGGGTACAATGAGCAGTTCTTC.